The rows below give T cell receptor beta chains drawn from one sample of a study of T cell responses to AZD1222 COVID-19 vaccine. Clones were sequenced by immunoSEQ multiplex PCR, and TCRdb holds only the in-frame ones, with some missing. The sample lists around 140,000 clones, about 94% occurring once. Material: peripheral blood, obtained on day 0 of AZD1222 vaccination. These receptors all stem from an adult in good health. The CDR3 runs from the conserved cysteine through the conserved F or W. The D gene is left open where the match is weak. Clone sizes are given selectively: once, few, many, or a class where the clone is expanded.

j_gene | d_gene | v_gene | abundance | CDR3aa | CDR3nt
TRBJ1-3 | . | TRBV14 | . | CASSPSGRRNTIYF | TGTGCCAGCAGTCCCTCCGGGCGAAGAAACACCATATATTTT
TRBJ2-7 | . | TRBV4-2 | . | CASSQDASGDSYEQYF | TGTGCCAGCAGCCAAGATGCGTCAGGGGACTCCTACGAGCAGTACTTC
TRBJ1-4 | . | TRBV30 | . | CAWSKVLSNEGKLFF | TGTGCCTGGAGTAAGGTTTTGAGTAATGAGGGGAAACTGTTTTTT
TRBJ1-5 | . | TRBV30 | once | CAWSEDFHSNQPQHF | TGTGCCTGGAGTGAGGACTTCCATAGCAATCAGCCCCAGCATTTT
TRBJ2-2 | TRBD1 | TRBV2 | . | CASSEAITQGQPTGELFF | TGTGCCAGCAGTGAAGCGATCACCCAGGGACAGCCCACCGGGGAGCTGTTTTTT
TRBJ2-1 | . | TRBV18 | . | CASSPLGDEQFF | TGTGCCAGCTCACCCTTAGGGGATGAGCAGTTCTTC
TRBJ1-3 | . | TRBV5-1 | few | CASRFWGQWNTIYF | TGCGCCAGCAGGTTTTGGGGGCAATGGAACACCATATATTTT
TRBJ1-6 | . | TRBV7-6 | . | CASSRGGYRDPYNSPLHF | TGTGCCAGCAGCCGAGGGGGATACAGGGATCCTTATAATTCACCCCTCCACTTT
TRBJ1-1 | . | TRBV6-5 | . | CASSPGPEAFF | TGTGCCAGCAGTCCGGGGCCTGAAGCTTTCTTT
TRBJ2-1 | . | TRBV25-1 | . | CASRGDNEQFF | TGTGCCAGCAGAGGGGACAATGAGCAGTTCTTC
TRBJ2-7 | . | TRBV4-3 | . | CASSQGLYRQQYF | TGCGCCAGCAGCCAAGGTTTGTATCGCCAGCAGTACTTC
TRBJ1-4 | . | TRBV5-1 | . | CASSKGRGEKLFF | TGCGCCAGCAGCAAGGGAAGAGGTGAAAAACTGTTTTTT
TRBJ1-3 | TRBD1 | TRBV2 | once | CASSVDRARGNTIYF | TGTGCCAGCAGTGTGGACAGGGCAAGGGGAAACACCATATATTTT